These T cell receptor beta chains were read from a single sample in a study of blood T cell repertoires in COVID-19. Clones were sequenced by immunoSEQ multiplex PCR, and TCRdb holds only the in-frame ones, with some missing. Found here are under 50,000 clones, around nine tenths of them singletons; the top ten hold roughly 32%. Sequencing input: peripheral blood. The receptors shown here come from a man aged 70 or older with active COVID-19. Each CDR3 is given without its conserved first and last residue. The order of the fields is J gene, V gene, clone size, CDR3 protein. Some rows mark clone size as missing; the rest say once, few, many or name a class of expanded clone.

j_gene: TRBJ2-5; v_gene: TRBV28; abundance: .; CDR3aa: ASSRLAGDSETQY
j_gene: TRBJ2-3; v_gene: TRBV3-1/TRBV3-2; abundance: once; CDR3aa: ASSPNTDTQY
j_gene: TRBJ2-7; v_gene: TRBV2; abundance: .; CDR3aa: ASSGWGKSYEQY
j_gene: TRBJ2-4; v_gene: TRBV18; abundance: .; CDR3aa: ASSPTTGLGDIQY
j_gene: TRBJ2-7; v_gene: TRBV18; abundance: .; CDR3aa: ASSLDRGYEQY
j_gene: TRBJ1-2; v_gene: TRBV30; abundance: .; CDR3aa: AWNLPGVTGYT
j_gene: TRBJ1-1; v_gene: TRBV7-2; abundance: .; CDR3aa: ASSPLGQGLGAF
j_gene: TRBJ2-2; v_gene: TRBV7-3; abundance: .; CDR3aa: ASSVNRGRTGELF
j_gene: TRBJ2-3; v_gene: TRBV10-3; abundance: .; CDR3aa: AISEHTAGSTDTQY
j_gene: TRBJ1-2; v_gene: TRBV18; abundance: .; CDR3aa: ASSPDGTGSYGYT
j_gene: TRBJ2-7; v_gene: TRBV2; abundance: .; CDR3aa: ASSEALPGGIDEQY
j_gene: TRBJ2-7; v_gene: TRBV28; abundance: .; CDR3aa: ASSPPGLTYEQY
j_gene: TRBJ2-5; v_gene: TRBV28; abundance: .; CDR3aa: ASSTGTGHRAQY
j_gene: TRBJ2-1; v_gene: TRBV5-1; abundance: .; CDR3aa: ASSLGVTGDEQF
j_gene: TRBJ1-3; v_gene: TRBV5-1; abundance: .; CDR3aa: ASSKDRGTGNTIY
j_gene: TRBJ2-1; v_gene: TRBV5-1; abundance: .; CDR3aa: ASSLVAGGPNEQF
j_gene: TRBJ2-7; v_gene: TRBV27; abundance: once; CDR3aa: ASINPGTGNGEQY
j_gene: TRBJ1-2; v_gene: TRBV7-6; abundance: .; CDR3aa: ASSLNARTETYGYT
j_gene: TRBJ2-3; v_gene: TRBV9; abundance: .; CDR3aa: ASATGSDTQY
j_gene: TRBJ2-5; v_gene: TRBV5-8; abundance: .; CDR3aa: ASSLGRGKETQY
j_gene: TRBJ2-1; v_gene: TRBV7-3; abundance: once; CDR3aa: ASSPPGSYNEQF
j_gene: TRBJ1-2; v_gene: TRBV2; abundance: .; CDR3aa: ASRVGAGGFGYGYT
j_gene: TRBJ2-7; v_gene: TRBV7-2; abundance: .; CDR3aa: ASSLLSGGAYEQY
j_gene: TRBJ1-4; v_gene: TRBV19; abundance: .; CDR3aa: ASSIGQKSTNEKLF
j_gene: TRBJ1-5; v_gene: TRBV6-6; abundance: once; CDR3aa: ASTVGTGGGQPQH
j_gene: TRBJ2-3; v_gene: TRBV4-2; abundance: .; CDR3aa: ASSQVPGSSRDTQY
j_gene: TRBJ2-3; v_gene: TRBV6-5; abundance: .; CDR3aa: ATEYGKYTDTQY
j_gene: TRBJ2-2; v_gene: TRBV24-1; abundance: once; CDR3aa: ATSDFRDRGYTGELF
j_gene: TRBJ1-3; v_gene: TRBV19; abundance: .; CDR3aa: ASRDLGSGNTIY
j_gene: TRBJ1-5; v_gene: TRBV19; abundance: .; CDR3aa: ASSPAGVGYSNQPQH
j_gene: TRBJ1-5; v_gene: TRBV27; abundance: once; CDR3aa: ASSFQANQPQH
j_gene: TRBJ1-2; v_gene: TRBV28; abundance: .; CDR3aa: ASSSTGILNGYT